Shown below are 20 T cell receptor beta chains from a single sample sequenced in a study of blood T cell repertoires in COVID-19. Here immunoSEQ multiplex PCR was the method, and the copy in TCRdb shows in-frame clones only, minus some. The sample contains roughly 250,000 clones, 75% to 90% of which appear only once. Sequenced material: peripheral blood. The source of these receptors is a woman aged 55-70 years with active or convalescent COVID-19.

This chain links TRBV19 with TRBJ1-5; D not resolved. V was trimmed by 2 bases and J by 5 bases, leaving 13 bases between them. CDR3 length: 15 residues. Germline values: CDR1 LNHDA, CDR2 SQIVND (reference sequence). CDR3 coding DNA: TGTGCCAGTAGTATAAACGGTTACCCTTATCAGCCCCAGCATTTT. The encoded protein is CASSINGYPYQPQHF. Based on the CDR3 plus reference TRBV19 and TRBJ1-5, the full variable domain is DGGITQSPKYLFRKEGQNVTLSCEQNLNHDAMYWYRQDPGQGLRLIYYSQIVNDFQKGDIAEGYSVSREKKESFPLTVTSAQKNPTAFYLCASSINGYPYQPQHFGDGTRLSIL.

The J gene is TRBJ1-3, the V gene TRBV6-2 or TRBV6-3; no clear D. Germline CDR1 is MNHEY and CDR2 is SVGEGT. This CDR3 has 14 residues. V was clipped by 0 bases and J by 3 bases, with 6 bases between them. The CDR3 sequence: CASSYSRNGNTIYF. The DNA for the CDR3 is TGTGCCAGCAGTTACTCGCGGAATGGAAACACCATATATTTT.

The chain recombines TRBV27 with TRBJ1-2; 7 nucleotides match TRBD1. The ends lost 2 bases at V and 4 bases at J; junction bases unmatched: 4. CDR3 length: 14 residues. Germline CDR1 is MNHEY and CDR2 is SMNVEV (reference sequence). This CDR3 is CASSLRGGVYGYTF. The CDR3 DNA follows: TGTGCCAGCAGTTTAAGAGGGGGCGTCTATGGCTACACCTTC.

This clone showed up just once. Written as DNA, the CDR3 is TGTGCCAGCAGCTTAGTCGGGACAGGGTCCTACGAGCAGTACTTC. It codes for CASSLVGTGSYEQYF. The rearrangement joins TRBV7-9 to TRBJ2-7, with 9 bases fitting TRBD1. The V gene's germline CDR1 is SEHNR and CDR2 FQNEAQ (reference sequence). There are 15 residues in the CDR3. The ends lost 1 base at V and 1 base at J; junction bases unmatched: 2.

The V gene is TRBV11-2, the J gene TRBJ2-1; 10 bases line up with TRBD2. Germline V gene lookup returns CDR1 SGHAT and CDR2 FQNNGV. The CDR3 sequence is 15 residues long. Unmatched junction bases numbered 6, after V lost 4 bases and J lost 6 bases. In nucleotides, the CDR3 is TGTGCCAGCAGCTCAGGACTAGCGGAAACCAATGAGCAGTTCTTC. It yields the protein CASSSGLAETNEQFF.

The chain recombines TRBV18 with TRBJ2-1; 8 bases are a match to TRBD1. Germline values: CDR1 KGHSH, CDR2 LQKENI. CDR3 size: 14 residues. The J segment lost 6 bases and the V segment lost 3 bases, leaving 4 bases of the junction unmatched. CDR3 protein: CASSPGQATNEQFF. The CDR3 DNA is TGTGCCAGCTCACCGGGACAGGCCACCAATGAGCAGTTCTTC.

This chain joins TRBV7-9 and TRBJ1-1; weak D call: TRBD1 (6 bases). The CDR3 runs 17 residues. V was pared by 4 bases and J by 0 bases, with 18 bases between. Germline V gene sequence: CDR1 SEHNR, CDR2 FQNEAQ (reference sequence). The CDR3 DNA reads TGTGCCAGCAGCTCGGGACAAGGTGGTCCCATGAACACTGAAGCTTTCTTT. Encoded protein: CASSSGQGGPMNTEAFF.

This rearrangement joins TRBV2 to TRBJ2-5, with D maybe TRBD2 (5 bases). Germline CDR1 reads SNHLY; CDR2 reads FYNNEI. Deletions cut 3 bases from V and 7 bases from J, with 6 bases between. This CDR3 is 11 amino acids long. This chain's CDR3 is CASSDEGTQYF. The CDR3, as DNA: TGTGCCAGCAGTGACGAGGGGACCCAGTACTTC.

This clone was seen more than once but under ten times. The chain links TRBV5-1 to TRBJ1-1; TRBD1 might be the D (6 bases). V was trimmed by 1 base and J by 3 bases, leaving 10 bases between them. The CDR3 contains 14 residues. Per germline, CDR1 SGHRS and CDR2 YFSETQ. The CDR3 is CASSLTGLDTEAFF. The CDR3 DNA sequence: TGCGCCAGCAGCTTGACAGGGCTGGACACTGAAGCTTTCTTT.

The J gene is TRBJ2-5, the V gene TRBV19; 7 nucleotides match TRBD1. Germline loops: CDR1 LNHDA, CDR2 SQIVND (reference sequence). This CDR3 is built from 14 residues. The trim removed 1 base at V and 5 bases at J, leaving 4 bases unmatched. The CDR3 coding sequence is TGTGCCAGTAGTATAGGGCTCAGGGGGGAGACCCAGTACTTC. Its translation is CASSIGLRGETQYF.

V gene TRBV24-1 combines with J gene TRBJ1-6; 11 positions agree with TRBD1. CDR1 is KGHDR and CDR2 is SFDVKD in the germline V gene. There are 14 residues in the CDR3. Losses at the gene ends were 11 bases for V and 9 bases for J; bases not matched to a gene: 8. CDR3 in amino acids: CAMPRTGGCSPLHF. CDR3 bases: TGTGCCATGCCAAGGACAGGGGGCTGTTCACCCCTCCACTTT.

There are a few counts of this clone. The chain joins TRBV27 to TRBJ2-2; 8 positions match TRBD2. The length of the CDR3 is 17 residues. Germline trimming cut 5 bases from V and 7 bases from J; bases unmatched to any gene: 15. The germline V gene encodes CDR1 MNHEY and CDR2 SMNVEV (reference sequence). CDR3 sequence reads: CASSPYAVAGRSGELFF. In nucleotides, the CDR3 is TGTGCCAGCAGTCCGTATGCTGTAGCGGGGCGGAGCGGGGAGCTGTTTTTT.

As DNA, the CDR3 is TGCGCCAGCAGCCAAGTCTGGCAGGGGGCTCGGGGCTACACCTTC. Its translation: CASSQVWQGARGYTF. This chain uses TRBV4-1 with TRBJ1-2; TRBD1 matches at 8 bases. Germline V lookup: CDR1 MGHRA, CDR2 YSYEKL. The CDR3 runs to 15 residues. V shed 1 base, J shed 8 bases, and the junction held 9 bases outside the gene matches.

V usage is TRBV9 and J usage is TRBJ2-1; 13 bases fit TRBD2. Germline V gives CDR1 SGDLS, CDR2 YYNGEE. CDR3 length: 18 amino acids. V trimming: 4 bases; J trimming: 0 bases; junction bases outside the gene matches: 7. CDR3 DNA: TGTGCCAGCAGCCTCGGGACTAGCGGGGTGAGCTCCTACAATGAGCAGTTCTTC. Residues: CASSLGTSGVSSYNEQFF.

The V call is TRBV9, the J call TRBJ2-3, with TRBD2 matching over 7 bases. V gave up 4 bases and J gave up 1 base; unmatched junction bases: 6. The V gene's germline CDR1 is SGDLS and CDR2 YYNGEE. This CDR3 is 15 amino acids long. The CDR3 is CASSPGTIRTDTQYF. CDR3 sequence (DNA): TGTGCCAGCAGCCCAGGGACTATCCGCACAGATACGCAGTATTTT.

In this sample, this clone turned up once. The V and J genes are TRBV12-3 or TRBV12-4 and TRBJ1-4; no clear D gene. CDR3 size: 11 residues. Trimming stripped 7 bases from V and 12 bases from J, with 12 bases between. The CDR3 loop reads CASMKAGELFF. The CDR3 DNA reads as TGTGCCAGCATGAAGGCCGGGGAACTGTTTTTT.

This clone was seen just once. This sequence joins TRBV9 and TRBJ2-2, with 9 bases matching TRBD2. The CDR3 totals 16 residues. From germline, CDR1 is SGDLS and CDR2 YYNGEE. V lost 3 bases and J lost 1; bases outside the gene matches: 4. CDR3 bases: TGTGCCAGCAGCGCTTGGCGGGGGGGGAACACCGGGGAGCTGTTTTTT. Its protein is CASSAWRGGNTGELFF.

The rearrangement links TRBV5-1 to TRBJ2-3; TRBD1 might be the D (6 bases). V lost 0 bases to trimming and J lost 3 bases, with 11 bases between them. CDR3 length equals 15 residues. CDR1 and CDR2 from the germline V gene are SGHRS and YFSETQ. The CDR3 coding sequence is TGCGCCAGCAGCTTGGCAGGGGTTAGGACAGATACGCAGTATTTT. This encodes CASSLAGVRTDTQYF.

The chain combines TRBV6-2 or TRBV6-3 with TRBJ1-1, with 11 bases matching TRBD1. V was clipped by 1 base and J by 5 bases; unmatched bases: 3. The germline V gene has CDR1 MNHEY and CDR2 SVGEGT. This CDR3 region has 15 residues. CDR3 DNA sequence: TGTGCCAGCAGTTACTTCGGGACAGGGGGGACTGAAGCTTTCTTT. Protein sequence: CASSYFGTGGTEAFF.

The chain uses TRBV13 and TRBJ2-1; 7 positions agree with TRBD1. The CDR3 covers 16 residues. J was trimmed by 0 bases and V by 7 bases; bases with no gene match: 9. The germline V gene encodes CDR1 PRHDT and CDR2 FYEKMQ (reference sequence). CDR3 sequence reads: CASTRGGRSSYNEQFF. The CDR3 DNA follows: TGTGCCAGCACCCGAGGGGGCAGAAGCTCCTACAATGAGCAGTTCTTC.